This T cell receptor beta chain was recovered during a study of cytomegalovirus exposure and HLA in healthy donors. The PCR used 60 Vbeta and 13 Jbeta primers. Produced via immunoSEQ multiplex PCR; TCRdb's table is partial and in-frame only. This sample has fewer than 180,000 clones, with about three fifths found just once. Study-level points and caveats: CMV serostatus stood as the only immune exposure information on hand. The study put under 200 TCR beta chains on its list as cytomegalovirus-associated.

Comment on this clone: Its specificity is not known.

The sample taken for sequencing was PBMCs. This sequence originates from a woman in her fifties or sixties in good health and CMV-seropositive.

The CDR3 sequence is CASSLGGTTYNEQFF. The CDR3 DNA reads as TGTGCCAGCAGCCTCGGAGGGACTACCTACAATGAGCAGTTCTTC. The J gene is TRBJ2-1, the V gene TRBV7-3, with TRBD2 identical over 7 bases. The CDR3 contains 15 residues. Trimming at V came to 5 bases and at J to 2 bases, leaving 6 bases not matched to a gene. Per germline, CDR1 SGHTA and CDR2 FQGTGA.